One and the same sample provided the 14 T cell receptor beta chains below, sequenced in a study of blood T cell repertoires in COVID-19. The repertoire was sequenced with immunoSEQ multiplex PCR; TCRdb's copy has only in-frame clones and lacks some. The sample includes about 60,000 clones, approximately 79% of them seen just once. Sample: peripheral blood. These TCRs come from a woman aged 65 to 85 with acute or convalescent COVID-19.

The chain links TRBV5-1 to TRBJ2-3, with a weak D call TRBD2 (6 bases). Trimming took off 4 bases at V and 5 bases at J, with 14 bases between the two ends. CDR3 length: 14 residues. Germline CDR1 and CDR2: SGHRS and YFSETQ. As DNA, the CDR3 is TGCGCCAGCAGCCTAGCGTCCGGGGGAGATACGCAGTATTTT. This encodes CASSLASGGDTQYF.

V usage is TRBV5-6 and J usage is TRBJ1-4; D not resolved. Germline-derived CDR1 and CDR2 are SGHDT and YYEEEE. Trimming cost V 1 base and J 0 bases, with 16 bases left between them. The CDR3 length is 18 residues. The CDR3 is CASSLIPSPGTTNEKLFF. For the CDR3, the DNA is TGTGCCAGCAGCTTGATTCCATCGCCAGGAACAACTAATGAAAAACTGTTTTTT. The variable domain in full, with the rest retrieved from reference TRBV5-6 and TRBJ1-4, is DAGVTQSPTHLIKTRGQQVTLRCSPKSGHDTVSWYQQALGQGPQFIFQYYEEEERQRGNFPDRFSGHQFPNYSSELNVNALLLGDSALYLCASSLIPSPGTTNEKLFFGSGTQLSVL.

This rearrangement joins TRBV5-4 to TRBJ2-3; D gene ambiguous. The CDR3 covers 14 residues. V was shortened by 1 base and J by 4 bases, with 10 bases between the two germline ends. Germline CDR1 reads SGHNT; CDR2 reads YYREEE (reference sequence). CDR3 DNA sequence: TGTGCCAGCAGCTTGAGCTATATCTCAGATACGCAGTATTTT. It specifies CASSLSYISDTQYF.

The CDR3 bases are TGTGCCAGCAGCTTAGATATAGACACTGAAGCTTTCTTT. Its protein product is CASSLDIDTEAFF. This sequence joins TRBV11-2 and TRBJ1-1; no clear D gene. The CDR3 is 13 residues long. Germline assignment: CDR1 SGHAT and CDR2 FQNNGV. V shed 0 bases and J shed 3 bases, with 5 bases lying between them.

The V and J genes are TRBV21-1 and TRBJ1-4. TRBV21-1 is a pseudogene locus. The CDR3 is 11 residues long. The CDR3 sequence: CASSKIGKLFF. The CDR3 DNA is TGTGCCAGCAGCAAAATCGGAAAACTGTTTTTT.

This clone was seen once. CDR3 DNA: TGTGCCAGCAGTGTCCCGGGACAGGGGCAAAATGAGCAGTTCTTC. Its protein is CASSVPGQGQNEQFF. The chain is built from TRBV25-1 and TRBJ2-1, with 10 bases lining up with TRBD1. The CDR3 runs 15 residues. Germline CDR1 is MGHDK and CDR2 is SYGVNS. V trimming: 4 bases; J trimming: 7 bases; junction bases outside the gene matches: 7. Full variable domain (outside the CDR3, taken from reference TRBV25-1 and TRBJ2-1): EADIYQTPRYLVIGTGKKITLECSQTMGHDKMYWYQQDPGMELHLIHYSYGVNSTEKGDLSSESTVSRIRTEHFPLTLESARPSHTSQYLCASSVPGQGQNEQFFGPGTRLTVL.

This clone occurred once. This chain joins TRBV24-1 and TRBJ1-1; D remains ambiguous. This CDR3 spans 12 amino acids. V lost 9 bases, J lost 1 base, and 8 bases lay in between. Germline loops: CDR1 KGHDR, CDR2 SFDVKD. The CDR3 sequence is CATENRNTEAFF. CDR3 coding DNA: TGTGCCACCGAGAACCGGAACACTGAAGCTTTCTTT.

V gene TRBV5-4 combines with J gene TRBJ1-1; TRBD1 matches 9 bases. The length of the CDR3 is 15 residues. V was clipped by 0 bases and J by 5 bases; unmatched bases: 5. Germline CDR1 is SGHNT and CDR2 is YYREEE (reference sequence). The CDR3: CASSLATGGRTEAFF. In nucleotides, the CDR3 is TGTGCCAGCAGCTTGGCCACAGGGGGCCGGACTGAAGCTTTCTTT.

The CDR3 DNA reads as TGTGCCAGCAGCCAAGGCCTAATACAGGGGGCGATTAACTATGGCTACACCTTC. It is translated as CASSQGLIQGAINYGYTF. The chain recombines TRBV3-1 (or the pseudogene TRBV3-2) with TRBJ1-2; 9 nucleotides match TRBD1. This CDR3 is 18 amino acids long. V trimming: 1 base; J trimming: 1 base; junction bases outside the gene matches: 10. Per germline, CDR1 LGHDT and CDR2 YNNKEL (reference sequence).

This chain uses TRBV7-2 with TRBJ2-3; D remains ambiguous. CDR3 length: 13 residues. V was cut by 5 bases and J by 4 bases, with 10 bases left in between. Germline values: CDR1 SGHTA, CDR2 FQGNSA. CDR3 bases: TGTGCCAGCAGCCCGAACCCAGCAGATACGCAGTATTTT. It is translated as CASSPNPADTQYF.

The rearrangement uses TRBV28 and TRBJ1-1; 8 positions match TRBD1. After removal of 6 bases from V and 5 bases from J, the junction contained 5 bases not matched to a gene. CDR1 and CDR2 (germline): MDHEN, SYDVKM. The CDR3 is made up of 13 amino acids. CDR3 nucleotide sequence: TGTGCCAGCAGCCCAGGGGGCAGGACTGAAGCTTTCTTT. Its translation: CASSPGGRTEAFF.

The V and J genes are TRBV6-5 and TRBJ1-2; the match to TRBD1 covers 11 bases. Germline CDR1 and CDR2: MNHEY and SVGAGI. The CDR3 has 15 amino acids. The junction had 7 bases not matched to a gene; V was cut back by 5 bases and J by 5 bases. CDR3 in DNA: TGTGCCAGCAGTCTCTGGGACAGGGGGGCATATGGCTACACCTTC. The encoded protein is CASSLWDRGAYGYTF.

This clone was counted between two and nine times. The CDR3 reads CASSPVAGNTEAFF. As DNA, the CDR3 is TGTGCCAGCAGTCCCGTGGCAGGGAACACTGAAGCTTTCTTT. The chain employs TRBV6-5 and TRBJ1-1; no reliable D call. V was shortened by 5 bases and J by 1 base, with 11 bases between the two germline ends. Germline loops: CDR1 MNHEY, CDR2 SVGAGI. This CDR3 contains 14 residues.

In DNA, the CDR3 is TGCAGCGTTGTGGTAGCGGGGAGGAATGAGCAGTTCTTC. This encodes CSVVVAGRNEQFF. The chain employs TRBV29-1 and TRBJ2-1; 8 bases fit TRBD2. This CDR3 contains 13 residues. V was clipped by 4 bases and J by 7 bases; unmatched bases: 6. CDR1 is SQVTM and CDR2 is ANQGSEA in the germline V gene.